The 23 T cell receptor beta chains below all came from one sample that was sequenced in a study of cytomegalovirus exposure and HLA in healthy donors. The PCR employed 60 Vbeta primers together with 13 Jbeta primers. The repertoire was sequenced with immunoSEQ multiplex PCR; TCRdb's copy has only in-frame clones and lacks some. The repertoire consists of about 260,000 clones, with almost 85% occurring once and the leading ten covering 1.5% to 2.5%. Material: PBMCs. These TCRs come from a woman aged 40 to 50 in good health and CMV-seropositive.

J is TRBJ2-5 and V is TRBV5-6, with 10 bases identical to TRBD2. TRBJ2-7 explains the end of the DNA better; the J call may be wrong. Looked up from germline, CDR1 is SGHDT and CDR2 is YYEEEE. The CDR3 sequence is 14 residues long. The CDR3 DNA reads as TGTGCCAGCGCAGACAGCGGGAGGGCCCGCGAGCAGTACTTC. This codes for CASADSGRAREQYF.

This chain links TRBV14 with TRBJ1-2, with a weak D call TRBD1 (5 bases). The ends were cut back, 3 bases at V and 6 bases at J, with 20 bases in the middle. CDR3 length: 16 residues. CDR1 and CDR2 from the germline V gene are SGHDN and FVKESK. This chain's CDR3 is CASSQGGGPKRDGYTF. The CDR3 bases are TGTGCCAGCAGCCAGGGGGGGGGACCGAAACGGGATGGCTACACCTTC.

The chain combines TRBV29-1 with TRBJ1-5, with 10 bases fitting TRBD1. The ends lost 8 bases at V and 6 bases at J; junction bases unmatched: 7. The V gene's germline CDR1 is SQVTM and CDR2 ANQGSEA. The CDR3 consists of 13 residues. The CDR3 bases are TGCAGCACCTCGACAGGGGGCTCTCAGCCCCAGCATTTT. Residues: CSTSTGGSQPQHF. Combining the CDR3 with reference TRBV29-1 and TRBJ1-5 gives the whole variable domain SAVISQKPSRDICQRGTSLTIQCQVDSQVTMMFWYRQQPGQSLTLIATANQGSEATYESGFVIDKFPISRPNLTFSTLTVSNMSPEDSSIYLCSTSTGGSQPQHFGDGTRLSIL.

This chain connects TRBV19 to TRBJ1-2, with D maybe TRBD1 (5 bases). The CDR3 is 14 residues long. Germline V lookup: CDR1 LNHDA, CDR2 SQIVND (reference sequence). The V end was cut by 6 bases, the J end by 3 bases, with 14 bases between. The CDR3 sequence is CASRSQGRYYGYTF. DNA of the CDR3: TGTGCCAGTAGGAGCCAGGGTCGGTACTATGGCTACACCTTC.

The genes are TRBV28 and TRBJ1-1; D is possibly TRBD1 (5 bases). Trimming pared 1 base from V and 0 bases from J, leaving 6 bases between. The CDR3 has 14 amino acids. Looked up from germline, CDR1 is MDHEN and CDR2 is SYDVKM. CDR3 DNA: TGTGCCAGCAGTTTATCCAGGGTGAACACTGAAGCTTTCTTT. Protein product: CASSLSRVNTEAFF.

This chain connects TRBV7-9 to TRBJ1-4; the D gene is possibly TRBD1 (6 bases). The CDR3 spans 11 residues. Germline V CDR1 and CDR2: SEHNR, FQNEAQ (reference sequence). Trimming pared 11 bases from V and 6 bases from J, leaving 10 bases between. The CDR3 DNA reads TGTGCCGTACAGGGAGATGAAAAACTGTTTTTT. As protein: CAVQGDEKLFF.

This sequence joins TRBV19 and TRBJ1-1; D is perhaps TRBD1 (5 bases). The CDR3 runs 14 residues. V was shortened by 4 bases and J by 0 bases, with 9 bases between the two germline ends. Germline assignment: CDR1 LNHDA and CDR2 SQIVND (reference sequence). The CDR3 region has the DNA TGTGCCAGTAGTACCAGACAGATGAACACTGAAGCTTTCTTT. It translates to CASSTRQMNTEAFF.

J is TRBJ1-2 and V is TRBV9, with TRBD1 identical over 11 bases. Germline loops: CDR1 SGDLS, CDR2 YYNGEE. The CDR3 has 14 residues. Trimming removed 0 bases from V and 6 bases from J; junction bases left unmatched: 1. CDR3 coding DNA: TGTGCCAGCAGCGTAGAGGACAGGGGGCATGGCTACACCTTC. Translated: CASSVEDRGHGYTF.

V usage is TRBV7-2 and J usage is TRBJ2-5; the match to TRBD2 covers 9 bases. V lost 4 bases and J lost 14; bases outside the gene matches: 8. Germline V lookup: CDR1 SGHTA, CDR2 FQGNSA. CDR3 length: 12 residues. CDR3 region: CASSSYSGRGYF. The DNA for the CDR3 is TGTGCCAGCAGCTCATATAGCGGGAGAGGTTACTTC.

The rearrangement links TRBV18 to TRBJ1-4, with 9 bases that match TRBD1. The germline V gene has CDR1 KGHSH and CDR2 LQKENI. Germline trimming cut 3 bases from V and 7 bases from J; bases unmatched to any gene: 3. The CDR3 has 14 residues. The CDR3 protein is CASSPDRGSEKLFF. CDR3 nucleotide sequence: TGTGCCAGCTCACCCGACAGGGGGAGTGAAAAACTGTTTTTT. Together with reference TRBV18 and TRBJ1-4, the CDR3 gives the full variable domain: NAGVMQNPRHLVRRRGQEARLRCSPMKGHSHVYWYRQLPEEGLKFMVYLQKENIIDESGMPKERFSAEFPKEGPSILRIQQVVRGDSAAYFCASSPDRGSEKLFFGSGTQLSVL.

This clone was counted a single time. The CDR3 is CASSEGYVTDTQYF. The CDR3 coding sequence is TGCGCCAGCAGCGAGGGATACGTCACAGATACGCAGTATTTT. J is TRBJ2-3 and V is TRBV5-1; D possibly corresponds to TRBD2 (5 bases). The CDR3 runs to 14 residues. Germline CDR1 is SGHRS and CDR2 is YFSETQ. V shed 4 bases and J shed 2 bases, with 11 bases lying between them.

This rearrangement joins TRBV5-1 to TRBJ2-5; 8 bases are shared with TRBD2. The trim removed 5 bases at V and 4 bases at J, leaving 7 bases unmatched. This CDR3 contains 14 residues. CDR1 and CDR2 from the germline V gene are SGHRS and YFSETQ. CDR3 DNA sequence: TGCGCCAGCAGGGCTCAAGCGGGAGTAGAGACCCAGTACTTC. Protein sequence: CASRAQAGVETQYF.

This chain uses TRBV5-1 with TRBJ2-2, with 7 bases lining up with TRBD2. Germline-derived CDR1 and CDR2 are SGHRS and YFSETQ. V lost 4 bases to trimming and J lost 0 bases; unmatched junction nucleotides: 3. The CDR3 runs 15 residues. CDR3 protein: CASSATSANTGELFF. DNA for the CDR3: TGCGCCAGCAGCGCCACTAGCGCGAACACCGGGGAGCTGTTTTTT.

This rearrangement joins TRBV11-3 to TRBJ2-3; 12 bases are shared with TRBD2. Germline CDR1 reads SGHNT; CDR2 reads YENEEA. V shed 1 base and J 1 base; nucleotides not matched to a gene: 6. CDR3 length equals 18 residues. CDR3 nucleotides: TGTGCCAGCAGCTTAGGACTAGCGGGAGACGGGGGCACAGATACGCAGTATTTT. Its protein is CASSLGLAGDGGTDTQYF.

This clone was detected only a few times. The chain has TRBV4-3 and TRBJ1-6; the D gene is possibly TRBD1 (6 bases). V lost 0 bases and J 8 bases, leaving 11 bases between the germline ends. This CDR3 has 15 residues. In germline, CDR1 is LGHNA, CDR2 YSLEER. CDR3 nucleotides: TGCGCCAGCAGCCAAGATAGGGGGAGTCATTCACCCCTCCACTTT. The encoded protein is CASSQDRGSHSPLHF.

CDR3 amino acids: CASSQALAVEQFF. In DNA, the CDR3 is TGTGCCAGCTCACAGGCCCTAGCAGTTGAGCAGTTCTTC. The J gene is TRBJ2-1, the V gene TRBV18; possibly TRBD2 for D (5 bases). This CDR3 is built from 13 residues. Trimming removed 4 bases from V and 9 bases from J, with 13 bases in between. CDR1 is KGHSH and CDR2 is LQKENI in the germline V gene. Filled out from reference TRBV18 and TRBJ2-1, the complete variable domain reads NAGVMQNPRHLVRRRGQEARLRCSPMKGHSHVYWYRQLPEEGLKFMVYLQKENIIDESGMPKERFSAEFPKEGPSILRIQQVVRGDSAAYFCASSQALAVEQFFGPGTRLTVL.

The chain couples TRBV9 to TRBJ2-1; TRBD1 is a possible D gene (6 bases). The V and J ends lost 0 bases and 8 bases respectively, with 9 bases between them. The CDR3 has 13 amino acids. CDR1 and CDR2 (germline): SGDLS, YYNGEE. The CDR3 sequence is CASSVETGYEQFF. The DNA of the CDR3 is TGTGCCAGCAGCGTAGAGACAGGCTATGAGCAGTTCTTC.

The chain is built from TRBV14 and TRBJ1-3, with unresolved D. Germline V gene lookup returns CDR1 SGHDN and CDR2 FVKESK. CDR3 length equals 16 residues. V lost 0 bases, J lost 1 base, and 10 bases lay in between. CDR3 amino acids: CASSQDQVGSGNTIYF. CDR3 bases: TGTGCCAGCAGCCAAGACCAGGTTGGGTCTGGAAACACCATATATTTT.

J is TRBJ1-6 and V is TRBV6-6, with D uncertain. Trimming took off 8 bases at V and 6 bases at J, with 14 bases between the two ends. Germline V CDR1 and CDR2: MNHNY, SVGAGI (reference sequence). The CDR3 sequence is 14 residues long. CDR3 residues: CASSYRETNSPLHF. The CDR3 DNA is TGTGCCAGCTCCTACCGGGAGACTAATTCACCCCTCCACTTT.

The sample holds a few counts of this clone. The chain links TRBV18 to TRBJ1-1, with D unresolved. V shed 5 bases and J shed 1 base, with 8 bases lying between them. This CDR3 is 13 amino acids long. Germline V gene data show CDR1 as KGHSH and CDR2 as LQKENI. The CDR3 nucleotides are TGTGCCAGCTCATTCCCAGGGAACACTGAAGCTTTCTTT. Amino acids: CASSFPGNTEAFF.

This clone was found once. The chain recombines TRBV30 with TRBJ1-2; a weak D match, TRBD1 (5 bases). Germline V gene data show CDR1 as GTSNPN and CDR2 as SVGIG (reference sequence). The CDR3 runs 10 residues. The CDR3 reads CAYRTYGYTF. CDR3 coding DNA: TGTGCTTACAGGACCTATGGCTACACCTTC.

The V and J genes are TRBV29-1 and TRBJ2-2; TRBD1 aligns across 9 bases. The CDR3 runs to 14 residues. J lost 3 bases, V lost 7 bases, and 6 bases had no gene match. Germline CDR1 is SQVTM and CDR2 is ANQGSEA. CDR3 protein: CSGSWTGDTGELFF. The DNA of the CDR3 is TGCAGCGGGAGCTGGACAGGGGACACCGGGGAGCTGTTTTTT.

The chain is built from TRBV7-9 and TRBJ2-3; TRBD1 agrees at 7 bases. The CDR3 is made up of 13 amino acids. V lost 6 bases to trimming and J lost 8 bases; unmatched junction nucleotides: 8. CDR1 is SEHNR and CDR2 is FQNEAQ in the germline V gene (reference sequence). CDR3 sequence reads: CASSTLGGGTQYF. CDR3 sequence (DNA): TGTGCCAGCAGTACCCTAGGGGGCGGTACGCAGTATTTT.